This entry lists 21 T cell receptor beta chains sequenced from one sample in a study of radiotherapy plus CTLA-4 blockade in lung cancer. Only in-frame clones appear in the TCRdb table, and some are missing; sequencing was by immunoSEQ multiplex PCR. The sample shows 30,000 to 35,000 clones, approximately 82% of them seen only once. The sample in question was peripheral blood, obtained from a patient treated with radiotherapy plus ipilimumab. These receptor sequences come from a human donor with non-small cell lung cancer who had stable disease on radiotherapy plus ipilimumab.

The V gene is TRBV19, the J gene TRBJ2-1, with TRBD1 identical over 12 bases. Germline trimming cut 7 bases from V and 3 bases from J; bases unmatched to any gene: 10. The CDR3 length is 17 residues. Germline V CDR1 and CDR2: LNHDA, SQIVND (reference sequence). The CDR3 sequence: CASIMRDRGPIYNEQFF. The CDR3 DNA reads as TGTGCCAGTATCATGAGGGACAGGGGGCCCATCTACAATGAGCAGTTCTTC.

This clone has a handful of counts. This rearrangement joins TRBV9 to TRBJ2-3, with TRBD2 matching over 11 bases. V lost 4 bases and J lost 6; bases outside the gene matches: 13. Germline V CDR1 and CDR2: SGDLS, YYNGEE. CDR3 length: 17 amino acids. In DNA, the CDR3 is TGTGCCAGCAGCCCCAACCGCCTAGCGGGGGGCGGGGATACGCAGTATTTT. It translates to CASSPNRLAGGGDTQYF. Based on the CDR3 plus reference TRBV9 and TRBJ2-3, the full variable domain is DSGVTQTPKHLITATGQRVTLRCSPRSGDLSVYWYQQSLDQGLQFLIQYYNGEERAKGNILERFSAQQFPDLHSELNLSSLELGDSALYFCASSPNRLAGGGDTQYFGPGTRLTVL.

Here the CDR3 reads CASSEGQDLTYEQYV. DNA for the CDR3: TGTGCCAGCAGTGAAGGACAGGACTTAACCTACGAGCAGTACGTC. The chain links TRBV2 to TRBJ2-7; TRBD1 is a possible D gene (6 bases). Germline V gene lookup returns CDR1 SNHLY and CDR2 FYNNEI. The CDR3 is 15 residues long. V lost 1 base to trimming and J lost 2 bases, with 12 bases between them.

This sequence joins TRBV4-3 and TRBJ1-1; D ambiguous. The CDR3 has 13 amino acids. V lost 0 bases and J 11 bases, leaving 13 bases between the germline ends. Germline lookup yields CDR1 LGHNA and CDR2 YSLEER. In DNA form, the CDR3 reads TGCGCCAGCAGCCAAGATTTCGCCTCAAGGGCTTTCTTT. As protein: CASSQDFASRAFF.

CDR3: CAWRTGDSGNTIYF. The CDR3, as DNA: TGTGCCTGGAGAACAGGGGACTCTGGAAACACCATATATTTT. This chain connects TRBV30 to TRBJ1-3; 7 nucleotides match TRBD1. Germline V gene data show CDR1 as GTSNPN and CDR2 as SVGIG (reference sequence). With 3 bases clipped from V and 0 bases from J, the junction kept 2 bases outside the gene matches. This CDR3 comprises 14 residues.

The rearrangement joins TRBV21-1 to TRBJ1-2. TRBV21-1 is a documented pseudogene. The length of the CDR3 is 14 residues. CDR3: CASSLVGGRYGYTF. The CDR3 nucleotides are TGTGCCAGCAGTTTAGTAGGCGGGCGCTATGGCTACACCTTC.

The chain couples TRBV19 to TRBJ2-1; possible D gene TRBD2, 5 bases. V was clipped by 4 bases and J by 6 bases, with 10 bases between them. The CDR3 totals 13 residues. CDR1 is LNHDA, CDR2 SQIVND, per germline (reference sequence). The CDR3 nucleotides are TGTGCCAGTAGTACGGGGAAAAGCAATGAGCAGTTCTTC. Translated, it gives CASSTGKSNEQFF.

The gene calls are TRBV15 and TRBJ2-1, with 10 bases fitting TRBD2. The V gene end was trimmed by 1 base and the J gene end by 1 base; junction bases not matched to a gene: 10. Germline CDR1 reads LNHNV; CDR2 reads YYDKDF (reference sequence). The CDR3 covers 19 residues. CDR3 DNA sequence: TGTGCCACCAGCAGAGGGAGTAGCGGGGGGCCCTTATCCTACAATGAGCAGTTCTTC. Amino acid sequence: CATSRGSSGGPLSYNEQFF.

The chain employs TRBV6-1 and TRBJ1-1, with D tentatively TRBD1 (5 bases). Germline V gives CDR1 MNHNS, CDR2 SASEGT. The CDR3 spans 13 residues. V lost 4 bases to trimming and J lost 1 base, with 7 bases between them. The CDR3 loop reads CASSARENTEAFF. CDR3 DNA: TGTGCCAGCAGTGCCAGGGAGAACACTGAAGCTTTCTTT.

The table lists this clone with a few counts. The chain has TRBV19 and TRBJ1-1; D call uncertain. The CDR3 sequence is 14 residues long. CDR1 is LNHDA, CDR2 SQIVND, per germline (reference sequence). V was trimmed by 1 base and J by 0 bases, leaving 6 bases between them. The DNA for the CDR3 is TGTGCCAGTAGTATAGGTAGAGTGAACACTGAAGCTTTCTTT. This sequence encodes CASSIGRVNTEAFF.

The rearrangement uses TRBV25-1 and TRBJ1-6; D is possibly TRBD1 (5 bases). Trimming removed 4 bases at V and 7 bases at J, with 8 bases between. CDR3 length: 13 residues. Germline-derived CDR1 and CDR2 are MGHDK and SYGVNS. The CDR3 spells CASSVKGNSPLHF. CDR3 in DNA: TGTGCCAGCAGTGTCAAGGGGAATTCACCCCTCCACTTT.

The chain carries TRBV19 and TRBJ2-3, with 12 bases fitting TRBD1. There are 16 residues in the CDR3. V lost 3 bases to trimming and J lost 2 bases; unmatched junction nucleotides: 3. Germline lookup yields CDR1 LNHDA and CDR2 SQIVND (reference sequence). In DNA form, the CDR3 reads TGTGCCAGTAGTATGGTGGGACAGGGGGCCACAGATACGCAGTATTTT. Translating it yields CASSMVGQGATDTQYF.

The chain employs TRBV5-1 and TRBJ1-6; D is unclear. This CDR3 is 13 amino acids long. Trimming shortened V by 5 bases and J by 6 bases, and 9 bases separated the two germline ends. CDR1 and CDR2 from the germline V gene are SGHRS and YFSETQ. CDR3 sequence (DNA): TGCGCCAGCAGTGACATTTCTAATTCACCCCTCCACTTT. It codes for CASSDISNSPLHF.

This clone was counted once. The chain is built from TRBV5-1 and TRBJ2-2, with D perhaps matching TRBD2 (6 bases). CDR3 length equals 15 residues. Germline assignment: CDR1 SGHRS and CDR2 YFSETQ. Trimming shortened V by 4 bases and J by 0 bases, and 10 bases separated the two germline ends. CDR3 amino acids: CASSISGANTGELFF. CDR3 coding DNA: TGCGCCAGCAGCATTTCGGGGGCGAACACCGGGGAGCTGTTTTTT.

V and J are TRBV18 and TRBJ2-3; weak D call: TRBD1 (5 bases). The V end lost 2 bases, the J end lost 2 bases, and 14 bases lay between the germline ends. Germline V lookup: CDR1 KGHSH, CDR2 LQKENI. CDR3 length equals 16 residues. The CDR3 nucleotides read TGTGCCAGCTCACCAATTGGGGCAGGGTCCACAGATACGCAGTATTTT. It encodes CASSPIGAGSTDTQYF.

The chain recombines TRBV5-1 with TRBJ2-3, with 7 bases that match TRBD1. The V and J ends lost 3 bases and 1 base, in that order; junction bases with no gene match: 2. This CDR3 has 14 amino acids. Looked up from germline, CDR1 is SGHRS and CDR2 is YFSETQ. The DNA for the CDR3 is TGCGCCAGCAGCTATGGGACAGGCACAGATACGCAGTATTTT. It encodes CASSYGTGTDTQYF.

The CDR3 here is CASSTETGGMGNQPQHF. Here the CDR3 DNA reads TGTGCCAGTAGTACAGAGACAGGGGGGATGGGCAATCAGCCCCAGCATTTT. This chain joins TRBV19 and TRBJ1-5; 9 bases are a match to TRBD1. CDR3 length: 17 amino acids. CDR1 and CDR2 (germline): LNHDA, SQIVND (reference sequence). V was clipped by 4 bases and J by 2 bases; unmatched bases: 9.

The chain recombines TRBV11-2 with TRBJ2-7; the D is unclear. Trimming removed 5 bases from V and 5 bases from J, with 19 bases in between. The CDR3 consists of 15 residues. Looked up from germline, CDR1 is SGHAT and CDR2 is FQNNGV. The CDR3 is CASSVGVSRVDEQYF. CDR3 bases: TGTGCCAGCAGCGTCGGCGTTTCACGGGTGGACGAGCAGTACTTC.

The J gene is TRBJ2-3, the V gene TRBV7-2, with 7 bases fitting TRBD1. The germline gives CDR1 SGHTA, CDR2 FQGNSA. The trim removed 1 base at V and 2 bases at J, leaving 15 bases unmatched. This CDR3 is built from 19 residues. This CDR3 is CASSLELMIGGHLTDTQYF. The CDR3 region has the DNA TGTGCCAGCAGCTTAGAACTTATGATAGGGGGCCATCTCACAGATACGCAGTATTTT. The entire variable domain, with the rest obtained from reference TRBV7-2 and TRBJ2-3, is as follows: GAGVSQSPSNKVTEKGKDVELRCDPISGHTALYWYRQSLGQGLEFLIYFQGNSAPDKSGLPSDRFSAERTGGSVSTLTIQRTQQEDSAVYLCASSLELMIGGHLTDTQYFGPGTRLTVL.

The CDR3 nucleotides are TGTGCCAGCAGCTTTGGACTAGCGGCCAGCTCCTACAATGAGCAGTTCTTC. This encodes CASSFGLAASSYNEQFF. V and J are TRBV9 and TRBJ2-1; 10 bases match TRBD2. The V and J ends lost 4 bases and 0 bases, in that order; junction bases with no gene match: 7. The CDR3 contains 17 residues. The V gene's germline CDR1 is SGDLS and CDR2 YYNGEE.

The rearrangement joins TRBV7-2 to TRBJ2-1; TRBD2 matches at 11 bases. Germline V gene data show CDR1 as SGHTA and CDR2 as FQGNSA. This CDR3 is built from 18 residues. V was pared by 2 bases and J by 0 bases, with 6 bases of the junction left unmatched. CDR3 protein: CASSLRPSGGLSYNEQFF. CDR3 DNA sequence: TGTGCCAGCAGCTTACGGCCTAGCGGGGGGCTCTCCTACAATGAGCAGTTCTTC.